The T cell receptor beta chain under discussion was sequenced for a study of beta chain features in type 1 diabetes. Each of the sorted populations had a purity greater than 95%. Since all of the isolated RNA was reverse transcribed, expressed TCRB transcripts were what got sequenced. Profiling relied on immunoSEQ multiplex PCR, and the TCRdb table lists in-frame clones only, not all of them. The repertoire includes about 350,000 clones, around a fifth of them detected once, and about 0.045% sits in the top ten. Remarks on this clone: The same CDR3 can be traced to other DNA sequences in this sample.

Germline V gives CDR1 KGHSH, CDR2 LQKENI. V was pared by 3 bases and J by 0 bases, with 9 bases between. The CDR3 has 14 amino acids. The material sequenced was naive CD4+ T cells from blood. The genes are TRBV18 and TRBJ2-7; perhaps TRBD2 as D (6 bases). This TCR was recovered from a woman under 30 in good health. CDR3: CASSPRDSSYEQYF. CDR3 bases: TGTGCCAGCTCACCCCGGGACTCCTCCTACGAGCAGTACTTC.